One and the same sample provided the 16 T cell receptor beta chains below, sequenced in a study of human T cells and chemical hapten exposure. A single record per CDR3 protein comes from TCRdb applying MiXCR to the RACE reads. The data hold about 40,000 distinct CDR3 sequences, with roughly 3.3% observed a single time. Time point: patch test 2, 6 weeks after DPC sensitization. Specified treatment: therapeutic diphenylcyclopropenone sensitization with weekly scalp DPC. The sequenced sample was whole blood, obtained in connection with sensitization to the hapten diphenylcyclopropenone (DPC). These receptors all stem from a middle-aged man with alopecia areata. Some clones in this sample may be carry-over from other donors' samples.

This clonotype was found many times. The rearrangement joins TRBV7-2 to TRBJ1-6; the D is unclear. The germline V and J ends were trimmed by 5 bases and 5 bases, with 10 bases remaining between them. The CDR3 covers 14 residues. CDR1 and CDR2 from the germline V gene are SGHTA and FQGNSA. CDR3 nucleotide sequence: TGTGCCAGCAGCCTTTCGTGGAATAATTCACCCCTCCACTTT. This codes for CASSLSWNNSPLHF.

This clonotype showed up many times. This chain connects TRBV7-9 to TRBJ2-5; D remains unclear. The CDR3 spans 12 residues. Germline CDR1 is SEHNR and CDR2 is FQNEAQ (reference sequence). V was cut by 4 bases and J by 6 bases, with 9 bases left in between. This CDR3 is CASSSMTKTQYF. In DNA, the CDR3 is TGTGCCAGCAGCTCAATGACGAAGACCCAGTACTTC.

This clonotype was counted at least ten times. This rearrangement joins TRBV2 to TRBJ2-7, with a weak D call TRBD2 (5 bases). The germline gives CDR1 SNHLY, CDR2 FYNNEI. The CDR3 extends over 14 amino acids. V was cut by 6 bases and J by 5 bases, with 17 bases left in between. The CDR3 is CASSHPDEGNEQYF. The CDR3 region has the DNA TGTGCCAGCAGCCACCCCGATGAGGGAAACGAGCAGTACTTC.

In its sample, this clonotype was seen many times. V gene TRBV27 combines with J gene TRBJ2-6; no clear D. The germline gives CDR1 MNHEY, CDR2 SMNVEV (reference sequence). Trimming pared 2 bases from V and 1 base from J, leaving 15 bases between. The CDR3 spans 18 residues. The CDR3 reads CASSLNPPAFSGANVLTF. The CDR3 DNA sequence: TGTGCCAGCAGTTTAAACCCCCCCGCCTTTTCTGGGGCCAACGTCCTGACTTTC.

For this clonotype: With a much larger clone just one base away, this may be a read error. The CDR3 ends on some other residue instead of the conserved phenylalanine or tryptophan, so this is likely a read error. The chain carries TRBV12-3 or TRBV12-4 and TRBJ1-2; TRBD1 might be the D (6 bases). The CDR3 length is 14 residues. Trimming left V 3 bases short and J 4 bases short, with 12 bases between. The CDR3 DNA sequence: TGTGCCAGCAGTTTGGACAGCTCCGGCTATGGCTACACCCTC. Translated, it gives CASSLDSSGYGYTL.

This clonotype occurred many times. This chain joins TRBV27 and TRBJ2-3; TRBD2 matches 12 bases. The V gene's germline CDR1 is MNHEY and CDR2 SMNVEV (reference sequence). V shed 7 bases and J 1 base; nucleotides not matched to a gene: 9. The CDR3 extends over 17 amino acids. CDR3 in amino acids: CASTHRLAGVGTDTQYF. The CDR3 nucleotides read TGTGCCAGCACCCACCGACTAGCGGGAGTCGGCACAGATACGCAGTATTTT.

The rearrangement links TRBV28 to TRBJ1-5; the D gene is possibly TRBD1 (5 bases). The CDR3 has 13 residues. V was trimmed by 8 bases and J by 3 bases, leaving 11 bases between them. The germline V gene encodes CDR1 MDHEN and CDR2 SYDVKM. The CDR3 sequence: CASRGGYNQPQHF. CDR3 DNA sequence: TGTGCCAGCCGGGGGGGGTACAATCAGCCCCAGCATTTT.

This clonotype occurred many times. The J gene is TRBJ1-4, the V gene TRBV5-6; tentatively, D is TRBD1 (5 bases). Trimming pared 0 bases from V and 0 bases from J, leaving 15 bases between. Germline V gives CDR1 SGHDT, CDR2 YYEEEE. This CDR3 is 18 amino acids long. In DNA, the CDR3 is TGTGCCAGCAGCTTGGTCGTCGTCGGGGCCTCAACTAATGAAAAACTGTTTTTT. It codes for CASSLVVVGASTNEKLFF.

The rearrangement links TRBV5-6 to TRBJ1-5; D is possibly TRBD1 (6 bases). CDR1 is SGHDT and CDR2 is YYEEEE in the germline V gene. The CDR3 extends over 16 amino acids. V lost 3 bases and J 0 bases, leaving 13 bases between the germline ends. The CDR3 loop is CASSWAGDYSNQPQHF. CDR3 in DNA: TGTGCCAGCAGCTGGGCAGGGGATTATAGCAATCAGCCCCAGCATTTT. Together with reference TRBV5-6 and TRBJ1-5, the CDR3 gives the full variable domain: DAGVTQSPTHLIKTRGQQVTLRCSPKSGHDTVSWYQQALGQGPQFIFQYYEEEERQRGNFPDRFSGHQFPNYSSELNVNALLLGDSALYLCASSWAGDYSNQPQHFGDGTRLSIL.

This clonotype has at least ten counts. The chain recombines TRBV20-1 with TRBJ2-7; TRBD2 aligns across 9 bases. Germline CDR1 reads DFQATT; CDR2 reads SNEGSKA (reference sequence). This CDR3 comprises 15 residues. V lost 6 bases to trimming and J lost 2 bases; unmatched junction nucleotides: 11. CDR3 nucleotides: TGCAGTGCATACCACAGCGGGAGGCTACCCTACGAGCAGTACTTC. Translation gives CSAYHSGRLPYEQYF.

The chain carries TRBV20-1 and TRBJ2-1; 9 positions match TRBD1. The CDR3 loop spans 15 amino acids. Germline-derived CDR1 and CDR2 are DFQATT and SNEGSKA (reference sequence). V dropped 5 bases and J dropped 2; count of bases not matched to a gene: 7. CDR3 coding DNA: TGCAGTGCTTCTTCCCGGGACAGGGCCTACAATGAGCAGTTCTTC. Protein product: CSASSRDRAYNEQFF.

The V call is TRBV11-1, the J call TRBJ2-7; possible D gene TRBD1, 5 bases. The V end lost 7 bases, the J end lost 0 bases, and 16 bases lay between the germline ends. The CDR3 totals 15 residues. Looked up from germline, CDR1 is SGHAT and CDR2 is FQDESV (reference sequence). The CDR3: CASTAAGQGSYEQYF. For the CDR3, the DNA is TGTGCCAGCACCGCCGCCGGGCAGGGCTCCTACGAGCAGTACTTC.

This clonotype was counted many times. This chain links TRBV12-3 or TRBV12-4 with TRBJ2-4; 8 nucleotides agree with TRBD1. CDR3 length: 15 residues. The V and J ends lost 5 bases and 0 bases, in that order; junction bases with no gene match: 3. CDR3 sequence (DNA): TGTGCCAGCAGTCGGACAGGGCTAGCCAAAAACATTCAGTACTTC. It yields the protein CASSRTGLAKNIQYF.

This clonotype has ten or more counts. This sequence joins TRBV4-2 and TRBJ2-3; unclear D gene. Trimming took 4 bases from V and 2 from J, leaving 13 bases between them. CDR1 and CDR2 (germline): LGHNA, YNFKEQ. There are 15 residues in the CDR3. CDR3: CASSLPTKLTDTQYF. CDR3 nucleotides: TGTGCCAGCAGCCTGCCTACTAAACTCACAGATACGCAGTATTTT.

V and J are TRBV5-6 and TRBJ1-2; possibly TRBD1 for D (5 bases). V lost 4 bases, J lost 6 bases, and 13 bases lay in between. The CDR3 is 13 amino acids. CDR1 and CDR2 (germline): SGHDT, YYEEEE. The CDR3 region is CASSLTWGNGYTF. The CDR3 bases are TGTGCCAGCAGCCTCACCTGGGGGAATGGCTACACCTTC.

This clonotype was recorded at least ten times. J is TRBJ2-3 and V is TRBV9; TRBD1 is a possible D gene (5 bases). This CDR3 has 15 amino acids. V lost 0 bases and J lost 6, with 14 bases in between. CDR1 and CDR2 (germline): SGDLS, YYNGEE. This CDR3 reads CASSVDHGAGDTQYF. The CDR3 DNA sequence: TGTGCCAGCAGCGTAGATCATGGGGCCGGGGATACGCAGTATTTT.